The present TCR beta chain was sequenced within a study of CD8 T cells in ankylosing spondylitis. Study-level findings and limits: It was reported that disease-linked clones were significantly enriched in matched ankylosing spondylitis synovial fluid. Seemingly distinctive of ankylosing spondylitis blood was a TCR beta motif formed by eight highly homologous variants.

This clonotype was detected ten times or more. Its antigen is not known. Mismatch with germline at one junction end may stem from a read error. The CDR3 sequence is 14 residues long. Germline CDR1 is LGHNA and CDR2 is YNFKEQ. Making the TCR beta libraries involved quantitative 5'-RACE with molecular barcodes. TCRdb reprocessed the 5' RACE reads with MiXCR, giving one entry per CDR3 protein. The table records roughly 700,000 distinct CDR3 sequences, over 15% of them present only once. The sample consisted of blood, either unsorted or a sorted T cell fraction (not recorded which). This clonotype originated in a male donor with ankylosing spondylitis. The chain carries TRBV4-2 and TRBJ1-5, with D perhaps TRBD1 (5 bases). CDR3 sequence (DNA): TGCGCCAGCAGCCAAGACGGGGGGAATCAGCCCCAGCATTTT. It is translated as CASSQDGGNQPQHF.